Following are 13 T cell receptor beta chains from one sample sequenced in a study of T-cell memory formation after mild COVID-19. TCRdb called the 5' RACE reads again in MiXCR, with one record for every CDR3 protein. The sample records about 340,000 distinct CDR3 sequences, more than 15% being singletons. The sample was PBMCs or a T cell subset sorted from them (not recorded which). These receptors were taken from a man between 18 and 35 years old who had mild COVID-19 (a few samples of this study predate the infection). Cell type and time point are not known.

In its sample, this clonotype was seen a few times. The rearrangement links TRBV6-5 to TRBJ1-2; 7 positions match TRBD1. The CDR3 covers 15 residues. The germline V gene encodes CDR1 MNHEY and CDR2 SVGAGI. V lost 0 bases to trimming and J lost 5 bases; unmatched junction nucleotides: 6. CDR3 region: CASSYSRQGTYGYTF. The CDR3 DNA follows: TGTGCCAGCAGTTACTCGAGACAGGGAACATATGGCTACACCTTC.

The chain couples TRBV5-8 to TRBJ2-7; 9 nucleotides match TRBD2. Per the germline V gene, CDR1 is SGHTS and CDR2 is YDEGEE. This CDR3 region has 16 residues. The trim removed 2 bases at V and 6 bases at J, leaving 12 bases unmatched. The CDR3 protein is CASSLWGGGGVREQYF. The CDR3 DNA sequence: TGTGCCAGCAGCTTATGGGGCGGCGGGGGGGTTCGCGAGCAGTACTTC.

This clonotype was detected only a few times. The chain joins TRBV12-3 or TRBV12-4 to TRBJ2-1; tentatively, D is TRBD2 (6 bases). The CDR3 has 14 amino acids. Trimming cost V 7 bases and J 2 bases, with 12 bases left between them. The CDR3 DNA follows: TGTGCCAGCACCCCCTGGGGGGCCTACAATGAGCAGTTCTTC. Protein sequence: CASTPWGAYNEQFF.

V gene TRBV7-9 combines with J gene TRBJ2-2; possibly TRBD1 for D (5 bases). V was clipped by 2 bases and J by 6 bases, with 10 bases between them. The CDR3 spans 14 residues. Germline CDR1 reads SEHNR; CDR2 reads FQNEAQ (reference sequence). DNA for the CDR3: TGTGCCAGCAGCTTACAAGGGGTGGCCGGGGAGCTGTTTTTT. Residues: CASSLQGVAGELFF.

The genes are TRBV11-2 and TRBJ1-6; a possible D gene is TRBD1 (6 bases). This CDR3 has 15 residues. V lost 5 bases, J lost 2 bases, and 10 bases lay in between. Per germline, CDR1 SGHAT and CDR2 FQNNGV. Written as DNA, the CDR3 is TGTGCCAGCAGCCGAGACAGGACCTATAATTCACCCCTCCACTTT. Residues: CASSRDRTYNSPLHF.

This clonotype was picked up a small number of times. The chain carries TRBV5-6 and TRBJ2-2; a possible D gene is TRBD1 (6 bases). Germline V gene data show CDR1 as SGHDT and CDR2 as YYEEEE. V was pared by 0 bases and J by 6 bases, with 12 bases between. The CDR3 is 15 residues long. In DNA, the CDR3 is TGTGCCAGCAGCTTGGAGGGGGTCGGCTCCGGGGAGCTGTTTTTT. This encodes CASSLEGVGSGELFF.

This clonotype was counted only a few times. The chain is built from TRBV2 and TRBJ2-2, with D possibly TRBD2 on 6 matching bases. V shed 6 bases and J shed 6 bases, with 11 bases lying between them. This CDR3 comprises 13 residues. Germline CDR1 reads SNHLY; CDR2 reads FYNNEI. Here the CDR3 DNA reads TGTGCCAGCAGGGGAGGAGGCGCCGGGGAGCTGTTTTTT. Residues: CASRGGGAGELFF.

This clonotype was observed a handful of times. The chain uses TRBV11-2 and TRBJ2-3; D perhaps matches TRBD1 (6 bases). V lost 5 bases to trimming and J lost 7 bases, with 13 bases between them. The CDR3 length is 13 residues. The germline V gene has CDR1 SGHAT and CDR2 FQNNGV. Here the CDR3 DNA reads TGTGCCAGCAGCAAAGCCGGGACATATACGCAGTATTTT. Amino acid sequence: CASSKAGTYTQYF.

This clonotype showed up just a few times. The chain has TRBV30 and TRBJ1-2, with TRBD1 matching 9 bases. The CDR3 runs to 18 residues. V was clipped by 0 bases and J by 0 bases; unmatched bases: 11. Per germline, CDR1 GTSNPN and CDR2 SVGIG (reference sequence). The CDR3 loop is CAWSVAGTGLGTNYGYTF. CDR3 nucleotides: TGTGCCTGGAGTGTAGCCGGGACAGGGTTGGGAACTAACTATGGCTACACCTTC.

The table lists this clonotype with a few counts. The rearrangement joins TRBV5-6 to TRBJ2-7; 8 bases are shared with TRBD1. The germline gives CDR1 SGHDT, CDR2 YYEEEE. The V gene end was trimmed by 4 bases and the J gene end by 3 bases; junction bases not matched to a gene: 6. CDR3 length equals 14 residues. Here the CDR3 reads CASSLGQGVYEQYF. The CDR3 DNA is TGTGCCAGCAGCCTAGGACAGGGCGTCTACGAGCAGTACTTC. Together with reference TRBV5-6 and TRBJ2-7, the CDR3 gives the full variable domain: DAGVTQSPTHLIKTRGQQVTLRCSPKSGHDTVSWYQQALGQGPQFIFQYYEEEERQRGNFPDRFSGHQFPNYSSELNVNALLLGDSALYLCASSLGQGVYEQYFGPGTRLTVT.

This clonotype was recorded a few times. The chain has TRBV11-2 and TRBJ2-7, with 10 bases matching TRBD1. CDR1 is SGHAT, CDR2 FQNNGV, per germline. The CDR3 has 15 amino acids. The junction had 4 bases not matched to a gene; V was cut back by 5 bases and J by 0 bases. The CDR3 region has the DNA TGTGCCAGCAGCGACGGGACAGGGGCCTCCTACGAGCAGTACTTC. This codes for CASSDGTGASYEQYF.

This clonotype was picked up a small number of times. CDR3 residues: CASSLRWGRTGELFF. As DNA, the CDR3 is TGTGCCAGTAGTCTAAGATGGGGGCGTACCGGGGAGCTGTTTTTT. V gene TRBV19 combines with J gene TRBJ2-2, with D possibly being TRBD1 (6 bases). With 5 bases removed from V and 5 bases from J, the gap between germline ends came to 15 bases. This CDR3 has 15 amino acids. In germline, CDR1 is LNHDA, CDR2 SQIVND (reference sequence).

The gene calls are TRBV24-1 and TRBJ2-5; possible D gene TRBD1, 5 bases. This CDR3 spans 14 amino acids. From germline, CDR1 is KGHDR and CDR2 SFDVKD. Trimming pared 1 base from V and 5 bases from J, leaving 10 bases between. The CDR3 is CATSDFGASETQYF. Written as DNA, the CDR3 is TGTGCCACCAGTGATTTTGGGGCGAGTGAGACCCAGTACTTC.